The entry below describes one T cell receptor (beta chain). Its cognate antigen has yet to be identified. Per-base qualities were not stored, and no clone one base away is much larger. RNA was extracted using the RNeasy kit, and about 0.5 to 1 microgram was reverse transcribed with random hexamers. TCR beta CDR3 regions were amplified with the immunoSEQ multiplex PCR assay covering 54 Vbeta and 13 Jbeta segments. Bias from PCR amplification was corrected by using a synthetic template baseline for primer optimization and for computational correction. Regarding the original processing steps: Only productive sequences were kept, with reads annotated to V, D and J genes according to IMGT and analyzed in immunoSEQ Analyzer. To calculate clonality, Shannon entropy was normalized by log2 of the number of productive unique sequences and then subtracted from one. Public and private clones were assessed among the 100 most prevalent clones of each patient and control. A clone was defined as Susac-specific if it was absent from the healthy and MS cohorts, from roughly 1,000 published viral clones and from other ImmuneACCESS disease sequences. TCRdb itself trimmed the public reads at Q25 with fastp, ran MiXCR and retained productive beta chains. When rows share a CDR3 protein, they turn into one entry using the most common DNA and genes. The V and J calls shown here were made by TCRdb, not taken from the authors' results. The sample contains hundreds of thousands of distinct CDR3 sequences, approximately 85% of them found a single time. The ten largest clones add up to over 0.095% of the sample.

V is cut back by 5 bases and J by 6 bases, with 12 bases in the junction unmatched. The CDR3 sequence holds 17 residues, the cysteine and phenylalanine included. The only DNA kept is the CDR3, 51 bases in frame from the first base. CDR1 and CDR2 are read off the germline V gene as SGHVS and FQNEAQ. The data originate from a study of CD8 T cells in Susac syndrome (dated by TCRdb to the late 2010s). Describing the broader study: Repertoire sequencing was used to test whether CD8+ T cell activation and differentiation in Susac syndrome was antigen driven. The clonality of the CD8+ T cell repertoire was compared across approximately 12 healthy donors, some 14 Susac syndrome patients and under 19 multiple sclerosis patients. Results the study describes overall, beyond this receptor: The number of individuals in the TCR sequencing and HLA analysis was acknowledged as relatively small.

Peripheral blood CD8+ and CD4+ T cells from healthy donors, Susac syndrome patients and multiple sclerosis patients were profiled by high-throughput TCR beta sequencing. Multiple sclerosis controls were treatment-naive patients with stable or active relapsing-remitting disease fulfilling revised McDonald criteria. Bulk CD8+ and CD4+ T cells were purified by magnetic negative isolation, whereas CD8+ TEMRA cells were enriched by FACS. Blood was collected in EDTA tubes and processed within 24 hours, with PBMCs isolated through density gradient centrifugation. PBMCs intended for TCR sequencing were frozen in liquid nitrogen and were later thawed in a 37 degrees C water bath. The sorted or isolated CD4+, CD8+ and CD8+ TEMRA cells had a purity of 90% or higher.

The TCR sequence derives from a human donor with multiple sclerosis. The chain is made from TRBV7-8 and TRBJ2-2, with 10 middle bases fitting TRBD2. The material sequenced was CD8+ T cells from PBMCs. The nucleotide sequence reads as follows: TGTGCCAGCAGCCCCAGGCTAGCGGGAGCGGTCGCCGGGGAGCTGTTTTTT. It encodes CASSPRLAGAVAGELFF.